The next 25 T cell receptor beta chains were all read from a single sample in a study of CD8 T cells in ankylosing spondylitis. MiXCR was run by TCRdb on the 5' RACE reads, yielding one entry per CDR3 protein. Of about 35,000 distinct CDR3 sequences in the sample, 10% were seen once. The sequencing input was blood, either unsorted or a sorted T cell fraction (not recorded which). These receptors originate from a male donor with ankylosing spondylitis or in good health (not recorded which).

By frequency in the sample, this clonotype is medium-sized (0.01 to 0.1%). V usage is TRBV20-1 and J usage is TRBJ2-3, with D uncertain. This CDR3 comprises 11 residues. The germline gives CDR1 DFQATT, CDR2 SNEGSKA (reference sequence). Trimming removed 6 bases from V and 10 bases from J, with 14 bases in between. The CDR3 reads CSAWSLPSQYF. The CDR3 DNA is TGCAGTGCCTGGTCCCTGCCCTCGCAGTATTTT.

The sample holds many counts of this clonotype. The J gene is TRBJ2-3, the V gene TRBV7-8, with TRBD1 matching over 9 bases. V gave up 5 bases and J gave up 0 bases; unmatched junction bases: 9. The CDR3 length is 17 residues. Germline V gives CDR1 SGHVS, CDR2 FQNEAQ. The CDR3 bases are TGTGCCAGCAGCGGCCGGGACAGGGAGATTAGCACAGATACGCAGTATTTT. Translated, it gives CASSGRDREISTDTQYF. The variable domain in full, completed from reference TRBV7-8 and TRBJ2-3, reads GAGVSQSPRYKVAKRGQDVALRCDPISGHVSLFWYQQALGQGPEFLTYFQNEAQLDKSGLPSDRFFAERPEGSVSTLKIQRTQQEDSAVYLCASSGRDREISTDTQYFGPGTRLTVL.

This clonotype was seen many times. This CDR3 is CSAVLAGTPYNEQFF. Here the CDR3 DNA reads TGCAGTGCTGTTCTAGCGGGCACACCCTACAATGAGCAGTTCTTC. This rearrangement joins TRBV20-1 to TRBJ2-1, with TRBD2 matching 8 bases. In germline, CDR1 is DFQATT, CDR2 SNEGSKA (reference sequence). CDR3 length: 15 residues. Trimming at V came to 5 bases and at J to 2 bases, leaving 8 bases not matched to a gene.

This clonotype was detected ten times or more. The chain joins TRBV20-1 to TRBJ2-3; tentatively, D is TRBD2 (6 bases). Germline V gives CDR1 DFQATT, CDR2 SNEGSKA (reference sequence). V lost 5 bases and J lost 2, with 14 bases in between. The CDR3 is 14 residues long. The DNA for the CDR3 is TGCAGTGCTCCGACGGGCGGGATCACAGATACGCAGTATTTT. It codes for CSAPTGGITDTQYF.

This clonotype came up a few times. This chain links TRBV4-1 with TRBJ2-7, with 7 bases fitting TRBD2. Trimming took 3 bases from V and 3 from J; bases not matched to a gene: 2. The CDR3 loop spans 13 amino acids. Germline V gene sequence: CDR1 MGHRA, CDR2 YSYEKL. The CDR3 nucleotides are TGCGCCAGCAGCCATACGGGAGGCTACGAGCAGTACTTC. Amino acid sequence: CASSHTGGYEQYF.

This clonotype occurred many times. V gene TRBV11-2 combines with J gene TRBJ1-5, with 7 bases lining up with TRBD1. Germline V gene lookup returns CDR1 SGHAT and CDR2 FQNNGV. The V gene end was trimmed by 5 bases and the J gene end by 7 bases; junction bases not matched to a gene: 8. CDR3 length equals 14 residues. The CDR3 DNA is TGTGCCAGCAGCCTCGACAGGGCCGCGCAGCCCCAGCATTTT. This encodes CASSLDRAAQPQHF.

This clonotype has only a few counts. The chain links TRBV29-1 to TRBJ2-7; tentative D call: TRBD2 (6 bases). The germline V and J ends were trimmed by 2 bases and 6 bases, with 11 bases remaining between them. This CDR3 comprises 12 residues. Germline V gene data show CDR1 as SQVTM and CDR2 as ANQGSEA. The CDR3: CSVESGTLEQYF. DNA for the CDR3: TGCAGCGTTGAATCCGGGACTCTCGAGCAGTACTTC.

This clonotype was recorded at least ten times. V and J are TRBV5-1 and TRBJ1-1; tentatively, D is TRBD1 (5 bases). CDR1 and CDR2 (germline): SGHRS, YFSETQ. The CDR3 has 13 amino acids. The V gene lost 5 bases and the J gene lost 2 bases, with 10 bases spanning the gap. The CDR3 region is CASRQDGNTEAFF. The DNA of the CDR3 is TGCGCCAGCAGACAGGACGGAAACACTGAAGCTTTCTTT.

In its sample, this clonotype was seen many times. J is TRBJ2-2 and V is TRBV18; TRBD2 matches at 7 bases. Unmatched junction bases numbered 6, after V lost 6 bases and J lost 2 bases. The CDR3 sequence is 15 residues long. Germline V CDR1 and CDR2: KGHSH, LQKENI. DNA for the CDR3: TGTGCCAGCTCGCGTTCTAGCGGAAACACCGGGGAGCTGTTTTTT. Protein product: CASSRSSGNTGELFF.

This clonotype was found many times. The V and J genes are TRBV19 and TRBJ2-7; 11 positions match TRBD2. J gave up 4 bases and V 10 bases, and 15 bases lay outside the gene matches. Germline CDR1 reads LNHDA; CDR2 reads SQIVND (reference sequence). The CDR3 runs 16 residues. The CDR3 is CAKVEIAGGPIYEQYF. Written as DNA, the CDR3 is TGTGCCAAAGTGGAAATAGCGGGAGGGCCTATTTACGAGCAGTACTTC.

In its sample, this clonotype was seen a few times. The chain combines TRBV29-1 with TRBJ2-7; no clear D gene. CDR3 length equals 16 residues. The ends were cut back, 1 base at V and 0 bases at J, with 16 bases in the middle. Germline CDR1 SQVTM, CDR2 ANQGSEA. The CDR3 DNA follows: TGCAGCGTTGAAGGCGCGTCTCCACAAAGCTCCTACGAGCAGTACTTC. Translation gives CSVEGASPQSSYEQYF.

Points on this clonotype: This may be a read error, as it is one base from a much larger clone. The rearrangement joins TRBV30 to TRBJ2-1; tentatively, D is TRBD2 (6 bases). The germline CDR1 and CDR2 sequences are GTSNPN and SVGIG (reference sequence). This CDR3 region has 15 residues. Between the trimmed V and J ends, which lost 1 base and 0 bases, there was a span of 10 bases. The chain's CDR3 is CAWSGASVSYNEQFF. For the CDR3, the DNA is TGTGCCTGGAGTGGAGCTAGCGTCTCCTACAATGAGCAGTTCTTC.

This clonotype appeared many times. This rearrangement joins TRBV5-1 to TRBJ1-1, with D hard to call. V was shortened by 0 bases and J by 7 bases, with 7 bases between the two germline ends. CDR3 size: 12 residues. CDR1 is SGHRS and CDR2 is YFSETQ in the germline V gene. The CDR3: CASSLEVGEAFF. The CDR3 region has the DNA TGCGCCAGCAGCTTGGAAGTGGGTGAAGCTTTCTTT.

This clonotype was picked up one time. The DNA of the CDR3 is TGTGCCAGCAGCATCTTAAACGGGCAGTTCCAAGAGACCCAGTACTTC. Translated, it gives CASSILNGQFQETQYF. V usage is TRBV13 and J usage is TRBJ2-5; D uncertain. The V end lost 5 bases, the J end lost 1 base, and 17 bases lay between the germline ends. Looked up from germline, CDR1 is PRHDT and CDR2 is FYEKMQ (reference sequence). There are 16 residues in the CDR3.

This clonotype was seen at least ten times. CDR3 in amino acids: CASSLTGVGTEAFF. The CDR3 region has the DNA TGCGCCAGCAGCTTGACAGGGGTCGGTACTGAAGCTTTCTTT. The chain links TRBV5-1 to TRBJ1-1, with 7 bases identical to TRBD1. Unmatched junction bases numbered 5, after V lost 1 base and J lost 5 bases. Germline CDR1 SGHRS, CDR2 YFSETQ. The CDR3 totals 14 residues.

A note on this clonotype: Possible read error: a much larger clone is one base away. The rearrangement links TRBV18 to TRBJ2-1; 10 bases are a match to TRBD2. The CDR3 covers 16 residues. Unmatched junction bases numbered 10, after V lost 7 bases and J lost 4 bases. Germline CDR1 and CDR2: KGHSH and LQKENI. Here the CDR3 reads CASLPTSGNLYNEQFF. For the CDR3, the DNA is TGTGCCAGCTTACCTACTAGCGGGAACCTGTACAATGAGCAGTTCTTC.

There are many counts of this clonotype. V and J are TRBV20-1 and TRBJ2-7; a possible D gene is TRBD1 (6 bases). V was pared by 6 bases and J by 0 bases, with 15 bases between. The CDR3 loop spans 14 amino acids. Germline V gives CDR1 DFQATT, CDR2 SNEGSKA (reference sequence). This CDR3 reads CSAIVQGISYEQYF. In DNA, the CDR3 is TGCAGTGCCATCGTTCAGGGGATCTCCTACGAGCAGTACTTC.

This clonotype was recorded at least ten times. The V call is TRBV12-3 or TRBV12-4, the J call TRBJ2-1; D may be TRBD2 (6 bases). With 0 bases removed from V and 9 bases from J, the gap between germline ends came to 12 bases. The CDR3 runs 14 residues. Here the CDR3 reads CASSLAGGSTEQFF. CDR3 sequence (DNA): TGTGCCAGCAGTTTAGCGGGGGGTTCGACTGAGCAGTTCTTC.

This clonotype was observed at least ten times. This chain joins TRBV7-3 and TRBJ1-1; D perhaps matches TRBD1 (6 bases). The CDR3 runs to 17 residues. The V end was cut by 3 bases, the J end by 4 bases, with 21 bases between. Germline loops: CDR1 SGHTA, CDR2 FQGTGA. CDR3 in amino acids: CASSLNVGGRAGTEAFF. CDR3 DNA sequence: TGTGCCAGCAGCTTGAATGTTGGGGGGCGTGCGGGCACTGAAGCTTTCTTT.

This clonotype appeared many times. This chain joins TRBV18 and TRBJ2-2, with TRBD2 matching over 10 bases. The CDR3 is made up of 19 amino acids. Losses at the gene ends were 2 bases for V and 4 bases for J; bases not matched to a gene: 13. CDR1 and CDR2 (germline): KGHSH, LQKENI. This CDR3 reads CASSPASGSSVRSTGELFF. Written as DNA, the CDR3 is TGTGCCAGCTCACCAGCTAGCGGGAGTTCGGTTCGAAGCACCGGGGAGCTGTTTTTT.

This clonotype was counted ten times or more. The V and J genes are TRBV7-2 and TRBJ2-5; TRBD2 matches at 7 bases. V gave up 1 base and J gave up 5 bases; unmatched junction bases: 1. This CDR3 is built from 13 residues. Germline-derived CDR1 and CDR2 are SGHTA and FQGNSA. In DNA, the CDR3 is TGTGCCAGCAGCTTAGGGGGGGGGGAGACCCAGTACTTC. Residues: CASSLGGGETQYF.

Points on this clonotype: A read error is possible here, since a much larger clone lies one base away. DNA for the CDR3: TGTGCCACCAGTGATTTGCGGGGGAGGGAGCTGGTTTTT. Protein: CATSDLRGRELVF. This sequence joins TRBV24-1 and TRBJ2-2; 7 bases map to TRBD2. This CDR3 has 13 amino acids. From germline, CDR1 is KGHDR and CDR2 SFDVKD.

A single count supports this clonotype. Likely a read error: the CDR3 ends without its conserved phenylalanine or tryptophan. The chain is built from TRBV7-6 and TRBJ1-5; 7 bases map to TRBD1. Germline V gene lookup returns CDR1 SGHVS and CDR2 FNYEAQ. CDR3 length: 15 amino acids. V lost 3 bases, J lost 3 bases, and 5 bases stayed unmatched. CDR3: CASSLEDRDNQPQHS. CDR3 nucleotide sequence: TGTGCCAGCAGCTTGGAAGACAGGGACAATCAGCCCCAGCATTCT.

This clonotype was counted once. The gene calls are TRBV20-1 and TRBJ2-2; TRBD2 is a possible D gene (6 bases). From germline, CDR1 is DFQATT and CDR2 SNEGSKA (reference sequence). CDR3 length equals 13 residues. V was shortened by 5 bases and J by 1 base, with 8 bases between the two germline ends. The CDR3 DNA follows: TGCAGTGCTTCTAGCGAGAACACCGGGGAGCTGTTTTTT. Protein product: CSASSENTGELFF.

This clonotype has a handful of counts. The V and J genes are TRBV5-1 and TRBJ2-5, with TRBD1 as a possible D gene (6 bases). Germline V lookup: CDR1 SGHRS, CDR2 YFSETQ. Trimming stripped 5 bases from V and 2 bases from J, with 19 bases between. The CDR3 has 16 amino acids. CDR3 sequence reads: CASSHGQMARQETQYF. The DNA for the CDR3 is TGCGCCAGCAGTCACGGACAGATGGCCCGACAAGAGACCCAGTACTTC.